One and the same sample provided the 23 T cell receptor beta chains below, sequenced in a study of cytomegalovirus exposure and HLA in healthy donors. In the PCR, 60 Vbeta and 13 Jbeta primers were used. Profiled with immunoSEQ multiplex PCR; TCRdb holds only in-frame clones, not every one. The sample gives more than 200,000 clones, roughly 85% of which show up once; 1.5% to 2% is in the top ten. The sequenced material came from PBMCs. The receptors come from a male donor in good health and CMV-seronegative.

V gene TRBV13 combines with J gene TRBJ2-1; D might be TRBD2 (6 bases). Between the trimmed V and J ends, which lost 4 bases and 1 base, there was a span of 14 bases. Germline CDR1 reads PRHDT; CDR2 reads FYEKMQ (reference sequence). This CDR3 is built from 16 residues. The CDR3 reads CASSSLGLSSYNEQFF. The CDR3 nucleotides are TGTGCCAGCAGCTCCCTAGGACTATCGTCCTACAATGAGCAGTTCTTC.

This rearrangement joins TRBV6-1 to TRBJ1-2, with 7 bases matching TRBD1. V dropped 5 bases and J dropped 0; count of bases not matched to a gene: 3. CDR1 and CDR2 from the germline V gene are MNHNS and SASEGT. The CDR3 sequence is 14 residues long. CDR3 DNA sequence: TGTGCCAGCAGTCTCGGGACAGCTAACTATGGCTACACCTTC. It codes for CASSLGTANYGYTF.

V and J are TRBV5-1 and TRBJ2-2; D unclear. V lost 3 bases and J lost 7, with 10 bases in between. This CDR3 spans 13 amino acids. Germline CDR1 and CDR2: SGHRS and YFSETQ. For the CDR3, the DNA is TGCGCCAGCAGCTGGATTGACATCGGGGAGCTGTTTTTT. Encoded protein: CASSWIDIGELFF.

This rearrangement joins TRBV19 to TRBJ1-1, with D perhaps matching TRBD1 (5 bases). Germline CDR1 and CDR2: LNHDA and SQIVND (reference sequence). V lost 3 bases, J lost 8 bases, and 10 bases lay in between. The CDR3 consists of 12 residues. The CDR3 loop reads CASSMMEGEAFF. In DNA form, the CDR3 reads TGTGCCAGTAGTATGATGGAGGGGGAAGCTTTCTTT.

This clone was seen a single time. The CDR3 spells CASSLTGAGGTYEQYF. CDR3 sequence (DNA): TGTGCCAGCAGTTTAACAGGGGCTGGCGGGACCTACGAGCAGTACTTC. The chain combines TRBV6-5 with TRBJ2-7; D is perhaps TRBD1 (7 bases). The CDR3 totals 16 residues. CDR1 is MNHEY and CDR2 is SVGAGI in the germline V gene. The germline V and J ends were trimmed by 4 bases and 2 bases, with 18 bases remaining between them.

The chain carries TRBV7-3 and TRBJ2-7; TRBD2 matches at 10 bases. V shed 2 bases, J shed 10 bases, and the junction held 5 bases outside the gene matches. CDR1 and CDR2 from the germline V gene are SGHTA and FQGTGA. The CDR3 has 13 amino acids. The CDR3 region is CASSLLAGVVQYF. The CDR3 DNA sequence: TGTGCCAGCAGCTTACTAGCGGGAGTGGTACAGTACTTC.

This chain joins TRBV4-3 and TRBJ1-1, with a possible D match to TRBD1 (5 bases). V was trimmed by 6 bases and J by 4 bases, leaving 12 bases between them. Germline CDR1 is LGHNA and CDR2 is YSLEER. This CDR3 is 13 amino acids long. CDR3 sequence: CASRPAGGTEAFF. The CDR3 region has the DNA TGCGCCAGCAGGCCGGCGGGGGGCACTGAAGCTTTCTTT.

The chain employs TRBV4-3 and TRBJ2-3, with TRBD1 identical over 8 bases. The CDR3 covers 14 residues. Germline CDR1 reads LGHNA; CDR2 reads YSLEER. The V gene end was trimmed by 6 bases and the J gene end by 5 bases; junction bases not matched to a gene: 7. The CDR3 is CASRSDRAGDTQYF. The CDR3 nucleotides are TGCGCCAGCAGGTCGGACAGGGCTGGAGATACGCAGTATTTT.

This clone was observed a single time. Germline is not matched at one junction end, which may reflect a read error. The V and J genes are TRBV7-9 and TRBJ1-6; 11 bases agree with TRBD1. The CDR3 contains 17 residues. Germline lookup yields CDR1 SEHNR and CDR2 FQNEAQ (reference sequence). The CDR3 coding sequence is TGTTCCAGCAGCCCCGCGGGACAGGGGGGTAGGAATTCACCCCTCCACTTT. This translates into CSSSPAGQGGRNSPLHF.

V and J are TRBV27 and TRBJ2-7; 13 bases fit TRBD2. The junction had 10 bases not matched to a gene; V was cut back by 5 bases and J by 0 bases. The CDR3 covers 18 residues. CDR1 MNHEY and CDR2 SMNVEV come from the germline V gene (reference sequence). The CDR3 reads CASSGRLAGGPSSYEQYF. The CDR3 coding sequence is TGTGCCAGCAGTGGGAGACTAGCGGGAGGTCCAAGCTCCTACGAGCAGTACTTC.

The chain couples TRBV7-9 to TRBJ2-4, with TRBD2 as a possible D gene (7 bases). Germline V gene sequence: CDR1 SEHNR, CDR2 FQNEAQ (reference sequence). CDR3 length: 13 residues. V was pared by 8 bases and J by 9 bases, with 17 bases between. CDR3 bases: TGTGCCAGCGGCGAGGGGGGGTGGGGCATTCAGTACTTC. The encoded protein is CASGEGGWGIQYF.

The V and J genes are TRBV4-2 and TRBJ2-5, with 11 bases that match TRBD2. Germline lookup yields CDR1 LGHNA and CDR2 YNFKEQ. The CDR3 length is 18 residues. Trimming removed 3 bases from V and 1 base from J; junction bases left unmatched: 10. CDR3 bases: TGTGCCAGCAGCCACGAGACTCTAGCGGGAGGTATCCAAGAGACCCAGTACTTC. Amino acids: CASSHETLAGGIQETQYF.

This chain connects TRBV10-2 to TRBJ2-5; 11 bases are a match to TRBD1. The CDR3 sequence is 15 residues long. With V trimmed by 0 bases and J by 5 bases, 2 bases remained unmatched. Germline V lookup: CDR1 WSHSY, CDR2 SAAADI. The CDR3 nucleotides are TGCGCCAGCAGTGAGTCCGGGACAGGGGGGGAGACCCAGTACTTC. Protein product: CASSESGTGGETQYF.

This clone came up once. This chain uses TRBV6-6 with TRBJ1-1; D is unclear. Germline loops: CDR1 MNHNY, CDR2 SVGAGI (reference sequence). Trimming cost V 6 bases and J 11 bases, with 13 bases left between them. The CDR3 spans 11 residues. The chain's CDR3 is CASSPGLGAFF. The CDR3 DNA follows: TGTGCCAGCAGCCCCGGACTTGGGGCTTTCTTT.

V is TRBV27 and J is TRBJ1-2; 7 bases are a match to TRBD1. V dropped 6 bases and J dropped 0; count of bases not matched to a gene: 10. Germline-derived CDR1 and CDR2 are MNHEY and SMNVEV (reference sequence). The CDR3 is 16 amino acids. CDR3 sequence reads: CASRTGVGPTNYGYTF. In nucleotides, the CDR3 is TGTGCCAGCAGAACAGGGGTGGGGCCAACTAACTATGGCTACACCTTC.

The gene calls are TRBV6-1 and TRBJ1-1; 8 bases are a match to TRBD1. V was pared by 7 bases and J by 3 bases, with 10 bases of the junction left unmatched. Germline values: CDR1 MNHNS, CDR2 SASEGT. The length of the CDR3 is 15 residues. CDR3 coding DNA: TGTGCCAGCACCGCAAAGGTGACAGGGGACACTGAAGCTTTCTTT. Translation: CASTAKVTGDTEAFF.

This clone has just one count. J is TRBJ2-3 and V is TRBV5-1; 11 nucleotides agree with TRBD2. The CDR3 runs 16 residues. J lost 6 bases, V lost 0 bases, and 6 bases had no gene match. Germline CDR1 is SGHRS and CDR2 is YFSETQ. CDR3 residues: CASSLALAGGEDTQYF. CDR3 sequence (DNA): TGCGCCAGCAGCTTGGCGCTAGCGGGAGGTGAGGATACGCAGTATTTT.

The chain uses TRBV9 and TRBJ2-1; 10 bases agree with TRBD1. Germline assignment: CDR1 SGDLS and CDR2 YYNGEE. This CDR3 spans 14 amino acids. After removal of 3 bases from V and 6 bases from J, the junction contained 3 bases not matched to a gene. Here the CDR3 reads CASSAWTGGNEQFF. The DNA of the CDR3 is TGTGCCAGCAGCGCTTGGACAGGGGGCAATGAGCAGTTCTTC.

The chain recombines TRBV5-1 with TRBJ1-4; 9 bases map to TRBD1. This CDR3 spans 15 amino acids. The trim removed 3 bases at V and 5 bases at J, leaving 5 bases unmatched. The germline CDR1 and CDR2 sequences are SGHRS and YFSETQ. For the CDR3, the DNA is TGCGCCAGCAGCTCCCAAGGACAGGGGAATGAAAAACTGTTTTTT. Its protein is CASSSQGQGNEKLFF. The whole variable domain, remainder taken from reference TRBV5-1 and TRBJ1-4, is KAGVTQTPRYLIKTRGQQVTLSCSPISGHRSVSWYQQTPGQGLQFLFEYFSETQRNKGNFPGRFSGRQFSNSRSEMNVSTLELGDSALYLCASSSQGQGNEKLFFGSGTQLSVL.

This chain joins TRBV29-1 and TRBJ2-1; 7 nucleotides agree with TRBD1. V shed 6 bases, J shed 7 bases, and the junction held 6 bases outside the gene matches. Germline V gene lookup returns CDR1 SQVTM and CDR2 ANQGSEA. The CDR3 length is 12 residues. CDR3 residues: CSVRTGLNEQFF. CDR3 sequence (DNA): TGCAGCGTCAGGACAGGATTAAATGAGCAGTTCTTC.

CDR3: CASSIRDRGPGYTF. For the CDR3, the DNA is TGCGCCAGCAGCATCCGGGACAGGGGGCCTGGCTACACCTTC. The chain uses TRBV5-1 and TRBJ1-2, with 12 bases lining up with TRBD1. Trimming took 4 bases from V and 7 from J; bases not matched to a gene: 5. The CDR3 totals 14 residues. The germline gives CDR1 SGHRS, CDR2 YFSETQ.

The rearrangement joins TRBV27 to TRBJ2-3, with no clear D. V was trimmed by 9 bases and J by 0 bases, leaving 16 bases between them. CDR3 length: 15 residues. The germline gives CDR1 MNHEY, CDR2 SMNVEV (reference sequence). Here the CDR3 reads CASSPNSISTDTQYF. CDR3 DNA sequence: TGTGCCAGTTCCCCGAATAGCATTAGCACAGATACGCAGTATTTT.

This clone is a singleton in its sample. The chain joins TRBV27 to TRBJ1-5; TRBD1 aligns across 7 bases. After removal of 4 bases from V and 7 bases from J, the junction contained 7 bases not matched to a gene. Germline lookup yields CDR1 MNHEY and CDR2 SMNVEV (reference sequence). This CDR3 comprises 14 residues. The CDR3: CASSWDSSWQPQHF. As DNA, the CDR3 is TGTGCCAGCAGTTGGGACAGCTCTTGGCAGCCCCAGCATTTT.